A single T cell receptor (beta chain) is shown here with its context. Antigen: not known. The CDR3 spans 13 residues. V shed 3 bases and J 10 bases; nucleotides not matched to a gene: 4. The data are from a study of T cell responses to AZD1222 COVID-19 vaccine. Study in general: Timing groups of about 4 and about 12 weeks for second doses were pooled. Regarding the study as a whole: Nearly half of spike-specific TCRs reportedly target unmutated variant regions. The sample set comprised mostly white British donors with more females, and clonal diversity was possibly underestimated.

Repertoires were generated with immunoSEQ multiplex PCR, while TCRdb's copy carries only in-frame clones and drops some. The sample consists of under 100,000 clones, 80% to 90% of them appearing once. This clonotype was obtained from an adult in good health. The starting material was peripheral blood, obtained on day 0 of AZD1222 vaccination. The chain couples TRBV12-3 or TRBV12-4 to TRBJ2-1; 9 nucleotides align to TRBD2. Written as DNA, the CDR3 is TGTGCCAGCAGTTTTGCGGCGGGAGGGGAGCAGTTCTTC. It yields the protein CASSFAAGGEQFF.